This TCR beta chain derives from a study of T-cell reconstitution after alpha-beta-depleted transplantation in children. The study's findings and limits: Elevated TCRbeta diversity at day 60 was traced, in some patients, to surviving recipient T cells and thymic progenitors. One year after transplant, T-cell counts and diversity came mostly from newly produced T cells. Several hundred rapidly expanded clones from non-depleted graft cells reportedly supplied alpha-beta T cells about two months post-transplant.

As for this clonotype: No antigen is known for it.

As it was prepared, the TCRbeta library received unique molecular identifiers. TCRdb ran MiXCR on the PCR reads and lists one entry per CDR3 protein. The sample has approximately 400,000 distinct CDR3 sequences; about 16% are singletons. After removal of 7 bases from V and 2 bases from J, the junction contained 19 bases not matched to a gene. CDR1 and CDR2 (germline): MNHEY, SMNVEV (reference sequence). CDR3 length: 19 amino acids. The rearrangement links TRBV27 to TRBJ2-3, with 9 bases fitting TRBD2. The specimen was PBMCs, mostly from graft donor cells, collected 360 days after TCRalphabeta/CD19-depleted stem cell transplant. This TCR derives from a boy under two years old who had a stem cell transplant for Wiskott-Aldrich syndrome, so the T cells may come from the graft donor. The CDR3 nucleotides read TGTGCCAGCACAAGGTTTGGCGGCGGGAGGGCCACTAACACAGATACGCAGTATTTT. This translates into CASTRFGGGRATNTDTQYF.